This T cell receptor (beta chain) was identified in a study of cytomegalovirus exposure and HLA in healthy donors (dated by TCRdb to the late 2010s). In terms of the full investigation: An earlier analysis of 587 of the donors reported about 260 Gb of sequence data and 100 million to 120 million unique TCR beta sequences obtained from roughly 170 million T cells. About 310 gigabases of sequencing data and roughly 90 million unique TCR sequences were included in an early release covering under 650 HLA-typed donors. Among the roughly 400 genotyped donors, roughly 80% belonged to the genetic ancestry cluster associated with self-reported Caucasian donors. The study aimed to test whether signatures of past pathogen exposure could be identified by cataloging public T cell receptors. Using immunosequencing, the study profiled T cell repertoires from about 650 subjects and related those repertoires to cytomegalovirus serostatus. A separate validation cohort of more than 100 different subjects was used in addition to the roughly 620-subject first cohort. To predict cytomegalovirus infection status, the study combined high-throughput TCR immunosequencing, statistical association of individual TCRs with disease status, and machine learning. A later analysis re-analyzed previously published TCR beta repertoires from 650 to 800 donors and added high-resolution HLA genotyping to study TCR occurrence patterns. Rather than using new phenotypic data, the later analysis identified candidate immune exposures from TCR beta sequences and from how often those sequences occurred across donors. To decide whether each TCR beta V gene segment behaved as functional or pseudogenic, an earlier analysis of fewer than 750 of the donors relied on high-throughput TCR beta sequencing. Donor age, sex, ethnicity and CMV serostatus were collected together with the repertoire data. A later genetic analysis used genome-wide SNP genotypes for about 60% of the roughly 670 donors, treating that subset as a discovery cohort. Every repertoire in the discovery cohort had been generated on one and the same sequencing platform. HLA typing included class I and class II loci at four-digit resolution. Typing coverage differed by locus: A, B, C, DRB1 and DQB1 were typed in roughly 620-630 donors, DQA1 in 500 to 550, DPA1 in some 570, and DPB1 in 400 to 490. Roughly five DR-DQ haplotypes were handled as single units for association and clustering, since linkage in the cohort was strong. Among under 450 genotyped donors of the cohort, an average of about 240,000 unique TCR beta nucleotide sequences were sequenced per donor, around 18% of them non-productive. What the work shows at the level of the full study, not this receptor alone: An association between a missense DCLRE1C variant and V-gene and J-gene trimming of TCR beta chains was found in a later genetic analysis and replicated in an independent cohort. A later analysis reported that several top co-occurrence clusters appeared linked to parvovirus B19, influenza, CMV and Epstein-Barr virus. In a later analysis, the rate of TCR association differed among HLA loci, with DRB1 alleles having the most associated TCRs and HLA-C alleles having the fewest. The 87-base-pair reads could not distinguish some IMGT-functional V segments, including TRBV6-2 and TRBV6-3, so those segments were excluded. A later analysis associated about 17,000 TCR beta sequences with specific HLA alleles at a false discovery rate of 0.05. A total of 150 or so TCR beta chains were listed by the study as associated with cytomegalovirus. A further reported finding was that TCR beta sequences accurately predicted the HLA-A and HLA-B alleles for most subjects in the first cohort. For the cohort, immune exposure information was limited to CMV serostatus. Broadly in line with IMGT annotations, most TCR beta V segments showed up in productive rearrangements about 87% or about 30% of the time in an earlier analysis of approximately 640 of the donors. Compared with equally common non-associated chains, HLA-associated TCR beta chains in a later analysis were more clonally expanded and had lower generation probabilities. This cohort had only TCR beta chains sequenced, and the lack of alpha or paired-chain data limited which features could be detected. In both the original and validation cohorts, the classifier was reported to diagnose cytomegalovirus status with high specificity and sensitivity. Linkage disequilibrium might explain the correlated functional status among segregating V segments, but an unknown experimental factor could not be excluded. In vitro tests confirmed that three of the cytomegalovirus-associated TCR beta chains recognize cytomegalovirus antigens. Because counts were too low, some 16 rarely observed V segments, including chromosome 9 orphons, were excluded from the earlier analysis of around 590 of the donors. Across donors, most TCR sequences were observed very rarely, whereas some public TCRs were present in many individuals. Roughly uniform sequencing depth across donors was assumed in presence/absence analyses, although this assumption may not hold. According to a later genetic analysis, donors in an Asian-associated ancestry cluster had fewer N-insertions in productive TCRs than the roughly 700-donor mean. When HLA alleles, especially DR and DQ, strongly co-occurred, attributing TCR associations to individual alleles was difficult. A group of highly shared sequence variants was considered likely to be a technical artifact of the sequencing pipeline. Most CMV-associated TCR beta chains appeared to be HLA-restricted in a later analysis, and the HLA associations seemed to be driven largely by CMV exposure. The authors suggested that the approach could potentially be generalized to other disease states and immunological phenotypes. Because some donors lacked HLA typing at each locus, the association tests relied only on the typed subset.

Note on this clone: What this receptor recognizes is not known. Base qualities are not at hand, and no much larger clone is one base apart.

The cohort comprised around 700 healthy bone marrow donors. All cohort members were sampled while nominally healthy, although unrecorded immune exposures were likely present. The donor tested CMV seropositive, placing the donor among the 250 to 350 seropositive members of the cohort. A peripheral blood sample was collected from each donor, and TCR beta sequencing was performed on peripheral blood mononuclear cells. Genomic DNA extraction from the blood cell samples was performed with the Qiagen DNeasy Blood Extraction Kit. V was cut back by 5 bases and J by 7 bases, leaving a gap of 14 bases between them. The CDR1 and CDR2 encoded by the germline V gene are SGHNT and YENEEA. The cysteine opens and the phenylalanine closes a CDR3 of 13 amino acids. Of all the DNA, just the CDR3 is kept, 39 bases in frame from base 1. The library was obtained by the immunoSEQ multiplex PCR assay. The multiplex PCR relied on a mix of 60 forward primers for TCR Vbeta segments and 13 reverse primers for TCR Jbeta segments. The CDR3 region of rearranged TCR beta genes was amplified from genomic DNA by a multiplex PCR assay. Amplified TCR beta libraries were sequenced as 87-base-pair reads on the Illumina HiSeq System. On the authors' methods: A later analysis tallied roughly 80 million unique TCR beta chains across the 666 repertoires, and about 10 million of those chains were shared by two or more donors. Raw reads were error-corrected and collapsed into unique sequences with a nearest-neighbor algorithm that merged closely related sequences to remove PCR and sequencing errors. Alignment of CDR3 sequences to IMGT reference sequences was used to assign V, D and J gene segments. Each retained sequence needed at least a six-nucleotide match to both a V gene segment and a J gene segment. A rearrangement was called productive if the CDR3 had no stop codons and remained in frame with V and J, and every other rearrangement was called non-productive. Following IMGT convention, CDR3 was defined as the stretch from the second conserved V-encoded cysteine up to the conserved J-encoded phenylalanine. The earlier analysis of some 550 of the donors excluded any sequence lacking an unambiguous match to a single V gene segment. An earlier analysis of about 600 of the donors called V segments functional above 56.7% productive rearrangements and segregating when the between-donor standard deviation exceeded 5%. A statistical classification framework was built for diagnosing cytomegalovirus status from the catalog of TCR beta chain sequences. V and J gene assignment, in a later analysis, came from comparing TCR nucleotide sequences with IMGT/GENE-DB human TR gene sequences. The TCRdist pipeline was used in a later analysis to assign CDR3 sequences and most-parsimonious VDJ recombination scenarios. In a later analysis, each TCR beta chain was defined by its CDR3 amino acid sequence together with its V-gene family, and reads lacking a unique V-gene family were excluded. To address suspected cross-contamination and a sequencing artifact, a later analysis removed a few hundred highly shared, low-generation-probability nucleotide sequences. In a later analysis, a clonal expansion index was calculated for each public chain from normalized within-repertoire ranks of inferred template counts. In a later analysis, generation probabilities were computed using a VDJ recombination model fitted to out-of-frame rearrangements, and the results were checked against IGoR. In a later analysis, hypergeometric tests were used to score TCR-TCR, TCR-HLA and TCR-CMV co-occurrence, with a repertoire-size bias correction applied to TCR pairs. In a later analysis, false discovery rates were estimated by permuting HLA or CMV assignments 20 times. In a later analysis, co-occurring TCRs were grouped with DBSCAN, and TCRdist sequence similarity was added when clustering was performed within HLA-allele-positive subsets. Repertoires with fewer than 30,000 or more than 120,000 public chains, plus five repertoires with anomalous nucleotide sharing, were excluded from co-occurrence clustering. TCRdb provides this immuneACCESS table in a form limited to in-frame rearrangements. Some clones are lacking; in checked studies, under half of them reflect an unresolved V gene, and why the rest are absent is not known. The V and J calls and clone size come from that table; D and trimming were worked out from the DNA. The sample records roughly 120,000 clones, approximately 76% of which are singletons. The ten largest clones capture around 16% of the sample.

The receptor's source is a man aged 50-60 years in good health and CMV-seropositive. The sequenced sample consisted of PBMCs. The chain employs TRBV11-3 and TRBJ1-2; a confident D gene designation cannot be given. The nucleotide sequence reads TGTGCCAGCAGCCCCGGTCAAGCACTTGGCTACACCTTC. This codes for CASSPGQALGYTF.